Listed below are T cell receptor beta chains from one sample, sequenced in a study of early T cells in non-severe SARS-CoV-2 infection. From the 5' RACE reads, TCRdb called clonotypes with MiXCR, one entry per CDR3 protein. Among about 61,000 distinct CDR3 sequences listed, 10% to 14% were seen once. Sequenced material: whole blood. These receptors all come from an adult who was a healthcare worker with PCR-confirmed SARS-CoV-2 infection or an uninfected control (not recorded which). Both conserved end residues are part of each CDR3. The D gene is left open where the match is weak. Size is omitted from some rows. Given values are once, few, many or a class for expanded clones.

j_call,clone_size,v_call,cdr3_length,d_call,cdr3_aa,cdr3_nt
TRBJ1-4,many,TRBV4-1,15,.,CASSQEGQGPEKLFF,TGCGCCAGCAGCCAAGAGGGTCAGGGCCCAGAAAAACTGTTTTTT
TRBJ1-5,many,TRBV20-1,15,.,CSARDSQARSQPQHF,TGCAGTGCTAGAGACTCACAGGCCCGCAGTCAGCCCCAGCATTTT
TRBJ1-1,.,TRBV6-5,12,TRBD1,CASKPGGTEAFF,TGTGCCAGCAAGCCAGGGGGCACTGAAGCTTTCTTT
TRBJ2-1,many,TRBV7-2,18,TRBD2,CASRFGLAGGWTYNEQFF,TGTGCCAGCAGGTTTGGGCTAGCGGGGGGGTGGACCTACAATGAGCAGTTCTTC
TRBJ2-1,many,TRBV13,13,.,CASSLSPYNEQFF,TGTGCCAGCAGCTTAAGTCCCTACAATGAGCAGTTCTTC
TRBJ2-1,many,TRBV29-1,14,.,CSVLWGSSYNEQFF,TGCAGCGTTCTTTGGGGAAGCTCCTACAATGAGCAGTTCTTC
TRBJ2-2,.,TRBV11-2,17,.,CVSSSTTRAINTGELFF,TGTGTCAGCAGCTCGACGACTAGGGCCATAAACACCGGGGAGCTGTTTTTT
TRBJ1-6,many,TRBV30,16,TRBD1,CAWSKQGRSYNSPLHF,TGTGCCTGGAGTAAACAGGGGCGCTCCTATAATTCACCCCTCCACTTT
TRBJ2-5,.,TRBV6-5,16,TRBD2,CASSGGLAASQETQYF,TGTGCCAGCAGTGGGGGACTAGCGGCCTCTCAAGAGACCCAGTACTTC
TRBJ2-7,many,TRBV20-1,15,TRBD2,CSARESSGGWYEQYF,TGCAGTGCTAGAGAGAGTAGCGGGGGCTGGTACGAGCAGTACTTC
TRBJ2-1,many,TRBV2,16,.,CASSPRGMSSYNEQFF,TGTGCCAGCAGCCCCCGGGGTATGAGCTCCTACAATGAGCAGTTCTTC
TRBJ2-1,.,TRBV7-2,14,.,CASSQGPIANEQFF,TGTGCCAGCAGCCAGGGCCCGATCGCCAATGAGCAGTTCTTC
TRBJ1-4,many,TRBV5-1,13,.,CASSYSTNEKLFF,TGCGCCAGCAGTTATTCAACTAATGAAAAACTGTTTTTT
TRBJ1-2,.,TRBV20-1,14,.,CSASGSRFNYGYTF,TGCAGTGCTAGCGGGTCCAGGTTTAACTATGGCTACACCTTC
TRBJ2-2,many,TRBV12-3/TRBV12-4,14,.,CASSLSPRAGELFF,TGTGCCAGCAGCCTCAGCCCCCGGGCCGGGGAGCTGTTTTTT
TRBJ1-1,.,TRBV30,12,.,CACKELNTEAFF,TGTGCCTGCAAGGAGTTGAACACTGAAGCTTTCTTT
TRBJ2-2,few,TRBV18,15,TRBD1,CASSSGTGVTGELFF,TGTGCCAGCTCGTCCGGGACAGGGGTCACCGGGGAGCTGTTTTTT
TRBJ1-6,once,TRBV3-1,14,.,CASSRDPNNSPLHF,TGTGCCAGCAGCCGGGACCCGAATAATTCACCCCTCCACTTT
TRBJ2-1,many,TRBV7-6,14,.,CASSRPGGHNEQFF,TGTGCCAGCAGCCGGCCGGGGGGCCACAATGAGCAGTTCTTC
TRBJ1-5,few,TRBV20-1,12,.,CSARGRGQPQHF,TGCAGTGCTAGGGGGCGCGGTCAGCCCCAGCATTTT
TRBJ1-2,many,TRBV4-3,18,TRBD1,CASSPSVETGGSFWGYTF,TGCGCCAGCAGCCCATCCGTCGAGACAGGGGGAAGTTTTTGGGGCTACACCTTC
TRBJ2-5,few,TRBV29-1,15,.,CSVVGPRGRQETQYF,TGCAGCGTTGTGGGCCCCAGGGGCCGTCAAGAGACCCAGTACTTC
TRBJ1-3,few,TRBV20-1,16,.,CSATTHTGVSGNTIYF,TGCAGTGCTACAACTCACACAGGCGTCTCTGGAAACACCATATATTTT
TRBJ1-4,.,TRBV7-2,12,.,CASSGGVGKLFF,TGTGCCAGCAGTGGGGGTGTCGGGAAACTGTTTTTT
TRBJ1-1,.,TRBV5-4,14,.,CASSWGTNTQEAFF,TGTGCCAGCAGCTGGGGGACTAATACCCAGGAAGCTTTCTTT
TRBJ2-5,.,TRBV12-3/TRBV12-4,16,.,CASSLAVGGGGETQYF,TGTGCCAGCAGTTTAGCGGTGGGAGGAGGTGGAGAGACCCAGTACTTC
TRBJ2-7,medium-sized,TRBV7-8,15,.,CASSPHQGPSYEQYF,TGTGCCAGCAGCCCGCACCAAGGGCCCTCCTACGAGCAGTACTTC
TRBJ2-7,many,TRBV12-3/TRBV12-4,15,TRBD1,CASSLDRGAGYEQYF,TGTGCCAGCAGCCTTGACAGGGGGGCGGGTTACGAGCAGTACTTC
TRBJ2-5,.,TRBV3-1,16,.,CASSHTLRGREETQYF,TGTGCCAGCAGCCACACCCTCCGGGGGCGGGAAGAGACCCAGTACTTC
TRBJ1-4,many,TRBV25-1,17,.,CASRRPGDNSTNEKLFF,TGTGCCAGCAGACGCCCAGGGGACAACTCAACTAATGAAAAACTGTTTTTT
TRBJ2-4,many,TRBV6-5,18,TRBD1,CASSYSNWDRGAKNIQYF,TGTGCCAGCAGTTACTCCAATTGGGACAGGGGAGCCAAAAACATTCAGTACTTC
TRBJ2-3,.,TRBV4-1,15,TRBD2,CASSHGSGGADTQYF,TGCGCCAGCAGCCATGGTTCGGGGGGGGCAGATACGCAGTATTTT
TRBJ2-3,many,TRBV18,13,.,CASSPNTLDTQYF,TGTGCCAGCTCACCAAACACCTTGGATACGCAGTATTTT
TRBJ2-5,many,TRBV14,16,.,CASSQELGGLGETQYF,TGTGCCAGCAGCCAAGAGCTGGGGGGGCTGGGAGAGACCCAGTACTTC
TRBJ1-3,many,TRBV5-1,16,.,CASSHGTLNSGNTIYF,TGCGCCAGCAGCCACGGGACATTGAACTCTGGAAACACCATATATTTT
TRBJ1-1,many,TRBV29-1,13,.,CSASELPNTEAFF,TGCAGCGCTTCAGAGCTACCGAACACTGAAGCTTTCTTT
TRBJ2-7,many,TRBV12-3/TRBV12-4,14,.,CASSLSSREGEQYF,TGTGCCAGCAGTTTATCGTCGAGGGAAGGCGAGCAGTACTTC
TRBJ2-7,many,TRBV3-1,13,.,CASSQDSSYEQYF,TGTGCCAGCAGCCAAGACAGCTCCTACGAGCAGTACTTC
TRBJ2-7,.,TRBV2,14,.,CASSGGYNSYEQYF,TGTGCCAGCAGTGGGGGATATAACTCCTACGAGCAGTACTTC
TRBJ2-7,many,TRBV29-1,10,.,CSVRDYEQYF,TGCAGCGTTCGAGACTACGAGCAGTACTTC
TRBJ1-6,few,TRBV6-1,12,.,CASTPSNSPLHF,TGTGCCAGCACTCCCAGTAATTCACCCCTCCACTTT
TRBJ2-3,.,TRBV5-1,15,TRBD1,CASSSAGQGSDTQYF,TGCGCCAGCAGCAGCGCGGGACAGGGTTCAGATACGCAGTATTTT
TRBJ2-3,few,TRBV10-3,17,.,CAISDLLPGHTTDTQYF,TGTGCCATCAGTGACCTCTTGCCGGGACACACCACAGATACGCAGTATTTT
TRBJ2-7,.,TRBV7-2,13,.,CASSLIPFYEQYF,TGTGCCAGCAGCTTAATCCCCTTTTACGAGCAGTACTTC
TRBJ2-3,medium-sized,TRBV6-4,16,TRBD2,CASSDSSGGATDTQYF,TGTGCCAGCAGTGACTCGAGCGGGGGGGCCACAGATACGCAGTATTTT
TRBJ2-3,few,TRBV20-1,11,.,CSARDADTQYF,TGCAGTGCTAGAGATGCGGATACGCAGTATTTT
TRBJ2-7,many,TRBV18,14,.,CASSPARGIYEQYF,TGTGCCAGCTCACCCGCCCGGGGAATCTACGAGCAGTACTTC
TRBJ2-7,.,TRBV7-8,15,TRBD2,CASRPSSGDPYEQYF,TGTGCCAGCAGGCCGTCTAGCGGGGATCCCTACGAGCAGTACTTC
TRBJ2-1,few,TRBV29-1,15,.,CSVVADSSSYNEQFF,TGCAGCGTTGTTGCGGACTCCAGCTCCTACAATGAGCAGTTCTTC
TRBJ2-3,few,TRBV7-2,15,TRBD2,CASSAWRGGVDTQYF,TGTGCCAGCAGCGCTTGGCGGGGGGGCGTAGATACGCAGTATTTT
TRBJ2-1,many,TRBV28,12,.,CASKHGGNEQFF,TGTGCCAGCAAACATGGGGGCAATGAGCAGTTCTTC
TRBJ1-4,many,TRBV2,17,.,CASSDRRGAGTNEKLFF,TGTGCCAGCAGTGATCGGCGGGGCGCAGGAACTAATGAAAAACTGTTTTTT
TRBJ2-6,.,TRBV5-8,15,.,CASRGGKFAANVLTF,TGTGCCAGCAGAGGGGGGAAGTTTGCGGCCAACGTCCTGACTTTC
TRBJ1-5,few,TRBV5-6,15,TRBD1,CASSLAGGDNQPQHF,TGTGCCAGCAGCTTAGCAGGGGGAGATAATCAGCCCCAGCATTTT
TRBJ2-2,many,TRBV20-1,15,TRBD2,CSATGTSGLTGELFF,TGCAGTGCTACCGGGACTAGCGGGCTCACCGGGGAGCTGTTTTTT
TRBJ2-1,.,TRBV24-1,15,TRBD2,CATSGAGDSYNEQFF,TGTGCCACCAGTGGCGCGGGGGACTCCTACAATGAGCAGTTCTTC
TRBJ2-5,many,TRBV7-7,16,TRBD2,CASSLVGGGASETQYF,TGTGCTAGCAGCTTAGTCGGCGGGGGGGCCTCGGAGACCCAGTACTTC
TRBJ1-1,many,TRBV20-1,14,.,CSARAPAMNTEAFF,TGCAGTGCTAGAGCCCCAGCGATGAACACTGAAGCTTTCTTT
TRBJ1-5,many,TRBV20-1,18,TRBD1,CSAEKPRQGKEGNQPQHF,TGCAGTGCCGAGAAGCCCCGACAGGGCAAGGAGGGCAATCAGCCCCAGCATTTT